Each of the 5 T cell receptor beta chains below was sequenced from the same sample in a study of spatial heterogeneity in lung cancer. TCRdb independently ran MiXCR on the 5' RACE reads; one entry per CDR3 protein. The table records some 80,000 distinct CDR3 sequences, about 8% of them present only once. Time point specified: sample taken at primary tumor resection. The source was PBMCs, collected at surgery. The receptors here all came from a male donor with early-stage non-small cell lung cancer.

The V and J genes are TRBV7-8 and TRBJ2-7; 11 nucleotides align to TRBD1. This CDR3 contains 16 residues. V lost 2 bases, J lost 2 bases, and 5 bases stayed unmatched. Germline-derived CDR1 and CDR2 are SGHVS and FQNEAQ. CDR3 sequence: CASSLRTGGPTYEQYF. The CDR3 DNA sequence: TGTGCCAGCAGCTTACGGACAGGGGGCCCCACCTACGAGCAGTACTTC.

The chain is built from TRBV2 and TRBJ2-7, with TRBD1 matching over 8 bases. Unmatched junction bases numbered 7, after V lost 4 bases and J lost 2 bases. The CDR3 is 15 amino acids. CDR1 SNHLY and CDR2 FYNNEI come from the germline V gene. Written as DNA, the CDR3 is TGTGCCAGCAGTGCGGGACAGGCAAAGACCTACGAGCAGTACTTC. Its translation: CASSAGQAKTYEQYF.

This clonotype was counted between two and nine times. The chain recombines TRBV12-3 or TRBV12-4 with TRBJ2-1; possible D gene TRBD1, 6 bases. The ends were cut back, 6 bases at V and 4 bases at J, with 10 bases in the middle. This CDR3 contains 13 residues. The CDR3 here is CASSRTGYNEQFF. CDR3 DNA: TGTGCCAGCAGCAGAACAGGGTACAATGAGCAGTTCTTC.

The chain uses TRBV24-1 and TRBJ2-3; D is ambiguous. Germline CDR1 and CDR2: KGHDR and SFDVKD. V was shortened by 1 base and J by 6 bases, with 19 bases between the two germline ends. The CDR3 consists of 17 residues. Written as DNA, the CDR3 is TGTGCCACCAGTGATTTCGGATGGAGCCACTCTCGGGATACGCAGTATTTT. Protein: CATSDFGWSHSRDTQYF.

This clonotype was counted at least ten times. The V call is TRBV7-9, the J call TRBJ2-5; D gene uncertain. Germline lookup yields CDR1 SEHNR and CDR2 FQNEAQ (reference sequence). Between the trimmed V and J ends, which lost 2 bases and 4 bases, there was a span of 8 bases. The CDR3 loop spans 13 amino acids. The CDR3 DNA reads TGTGCCAGCAGCTTATTCCAGAGAGAGACCCAGTACTTC. Protein product: CASSLFQRETQYF.